This T cell receptor beta chain was identified in a study of PD-1 blockade in classical Hodgkin lymphoma. Study-level background: The patients were dosed with nivolumab 3 mg/kg, infused intravenously every 2 weeks.

Study outcomes and limitations: Prior to therapy, complete responders displayed diversity much like that of newly diagnosed patients. Nothing has yet pinned down what causes the repertoire differences, possibly disease activity or prior therapy. Baseline TCR diversity was reportedly lower in newly diagnosed patients than healthy donors.

About this clone itself: Its specificity is unknown.

The table came from immunoSEQ multiplex PCR; TCRdb's copy has only in-frame clones and leaves some out. Among more than 90,000 clones listed, roughly four fifths were seen once. The germline V gene has CDR1 ENHRY and CDR2 SYGVKD. This CDR3 region has 13 residues. The V end lost 6 bases, the J end lost 1 base, and 8 bases lay between the germline ends. All patients relapsed after autologous stem cell transplantation, and brentuximab vedotin exposure varied. The sequenced sample was peripheral blood mononuclear cells (PBMCs), obtained before the second cycle of nivolumab. This TCR was recovered from a human donor with classical Hodgkin lymphoma. The chain carries TRBV10-3 and TRBJ2-3; D gene unclear. The DNA for the CDR3 is TGTGCCATCAGGACGGATGGCACAGATACGCAGTATTTT. Encoded protein: CAIRTDGTDTQYF.